This TCR beta chain originates from a study of cytomegalovirus exposure and HLA in healthy donors. In the PCR, 60 Vbeta and 13 Jbeta primers were used. The table came from immunoSEQ multiplex PCR; TCRdb's copy has only in-frame clones and leaves some out. The sample's table shows about 160,000 clones. J was trimmed by 1 base and V by 7 bases; bases with no gene match: 2. The CDR3 is 13 amino acids. CDR1 is MNHEY, CDR2 SMNVEV, per germline (reference sequence). The chain uses TRBV27 and TRBJ1-1; 8 bases are a match to TRBD1. The sequencing input was PBMCs. The source of this sequence is a man aged 25 to 40 in good health and CMV-seronegative. The CDR3 is CASTGQGNTEAFF. The CDR3 nucleotides are TGTGCCAGCACCGGACAGGGGAACACTGAAGCTTTCTTT.